Below, 5 T cell receptor beta chains from the same sample are listed, as sequenced in a study of T cell repertoires in aging, cancer and after chemotherapy. Amplification of TCR beta used genomic DNA extracted from peripheral blood. A mixed TRB-A/B primer pool amplified rearranged TRB by multiplex touch-down PCR. One entry per CDR3 protein results from TCRdb running MiXCR on the multiplex PCR reads. The sample records thousands of distinct CDR3 sequences, about 25% being singletons. Sequenced input: blood. These receptors were obtained from a human donor with a solid tumor.

Judged by abundance, this clonotype is medium-sized. The chain joins TRBV5-6 to TRBJ2-5; possibly TRBD2 for D (5 bases). The CDR3 is 13 amino acids. V was clipped by 4 bases and J by 7 bases, with 14 bases between them. Germline assignment: CDR1 SGHDT and CDR2 YYEEEE. CDR3 in amino acids: CASSILGVVTQYF. For the CDR3, the DNA is TGTGCCAGCAGCATTTTGGGAGTTGTGACCCAGTACTTC.

This clonotype was recorded a few times. V is TRBV6-6 and J is TRBJ1-1; D is ambiguous. Between the trimmed V and J ends, which lost 2 bases and 10 bases, there was a span of 8 bases. The germline V gene has CDR1 MNHNY and CDR2 SVGAGI (reference sequence). This CDR3 is built from 11 residues. CDR3 bases: TGTGCCAGCAGTTACCTCGTTGGAGCTTTCTTT. It specifies CASSYLVGAFF.

This clonotype was seen only once. CDR3 DNA: TGTGCCAGCAGTCCTCACAGGGGGGCATACGAGCAGTACTTC. It yields the protein CASSPHRGAYEQYF. The chain employs TRBV12-3 or TRBV12-4 and TRBJ2-7; 8 bases line up with TRBD1. CDR3 length equals 14 residues. The V segment lost 5 bases and the J segment 4 bases; nucleotides outside the gene matches: 7.

This clonotype is categorized as medium-sized. The V gene is TRBV12-3 or TRBV12-4, the J gene TRBJ2-3, with D perhaps TRBD1 or TRBD2 (5 bases each). The V end lost 4 bases, the J end lost 1 base, and 15 bases lay between the germline ends. The CDR3 contains 16 residues. The CDR3 loop reads CASSSPGKTGTDTQYF. The CDR3 DNA sequence: TGTGCCAGCAGTTCCCCCGGGAAGACAGGCACAGATACGCAGTATTTT.

This clonotype is labeled as medium-sized (0.01 to 0.1%). The genes are TRBV15 and TRBJ1-1; D is undetermined. V dropped 4 bases and J dropped 4 bases, with 13 bases sitting between them. Germline lookup yields CDR1 LNHNV and CDR2 YYDKDF (reference sequence). This CDR3 is built from 14 residues. This CDR3 is CATSKPARGTEAFF. In nucleotides, the CDR3 is TGTGCCACCAGCAAGCCGGCACGGGGCACTGAAGCTTTCTTT.